This TCR beta chain was profiled in a study of radiation and T cells in renal cell carcinoma. As for time point: baseline pretreatment blood. Indicated treatment: 15 Gy SBRT to primary tumor, nephrectomy 4 weeks later. CDR1 and CDR2 (germline): SEHNR, FQNEAQ (reference sequence). The CDR3 covers 13 residues. With 11 bases removed from V and 1 base from J, the gap between germline ends came to 14 bases. This clone appeared a few times. Assay used: immunoSEQ multiplex PCR; TCRdb lists only in-frame clones, some missing. The table has 120,000 to 150,000 clones, approximately 90% seen once; the top ten hold around 4.1%.

Sequencing used blood, obtained from a patient whose treatment included radiotherapy and nephrectomy. The chain couples TRBV7-9 to TRBJ1-1, with a possible D match to TRBD1 (5 bases). The receptor was derived from a woman aged 70-85 years with renal cell carcinoma. The CDR3 DNA follows: TGTGCCGGGGGTGAGTGGAGGAACACTGAAGCTTTCTTT. Translation gives CAGGEWRNTEAFF.